This T cell receptor (beta chain) was identified in a study of cytomegalovirus exposure and HLA in healthy donors. Whole-study results and caveats: With further analysis later on, most CMV-associated TCR beta chains appeared HLA-restricted. A prior analysis recorded that most TCR beta V segments were productive about 87% or about 30% of the time. In a later analysis, a missense DCLRE1C variant was linked to TCR beta V- and J-gene trimming.

To note about this clone: Its antigen is not identified.

Germline-derived CDR1 and CDR2 are SGHVS and FQNEAQ. The CDR3 has 11 amino acids. Trimming shortened V by 3 bases and J by 3 bases, and 2 bases separated the two germline ends. Healthy individuals who donated bone marrow served as the donors. It was with 60 Vbeta and 13 Jbeta primers that the PCR ran. Libraries were prepared by immunoSEQ multiplex PCR; TCRdb keeps only in-frame clonotypes and omits some of them. Of about 98,000 clones listed, around three quarters are singletons. The sequencing sample was made of PBMCs. This receptor was taken from a man in his 60s in good health and CMV-seropositive. The genes are TRBV7-8 and TRBJ2-5; D is ambiguous. The CDR3: CASSFKETQYF. CDR3 coding DNA: TGTGCCAGCAGCTTTAAAGAGACCCAGTACTTC.